These T cell receptor beta chains were read from a single sample in a study of shared clonotypes between healthy human individuals. Clones were read by immunoSEQ multiplex PCR, and TCRdb kept only the in-frame ones, dropping some. Counted here are hundreds of thousands of clones, 95% to 97% occurring once; the ten biggest clones make up less than 0.12%. Sample: naive CD8+ T cells sorted from blood. These receptors originate from a woman aged 30 to 39 in good health. Both conserved end residues are part of each CDR3. D genes are given only for firm matches. Only some rows state a clone size, as once, few, many or a class for expanded clones.

j_gene	abundance	d_gene	v_gene	CDR3nt	CDR3aa
TRBJ2-7	once	TRBD1	TRBV4-1	TGCGCCAGCAGCCCCTTCCCCGGACAGGTTCTTGACGAGCAGTACTTC	CASSPFPGQVLDEQYF
TRBJ1-2	.	.	TRBV28	TGTGCCAGCAGTTTATTGATGGGACCTAACTATGGCTACACCTTC	CASSLLMGPNYGYTF
TRBJ2-1	.	TRBD2	TRBV6-5	TGTGCCAGCCGTACGGGGCTAGCGGCAAACAATGAGCAGTTCTTC	CASRTGLAANNEQFF
TRBJ1-1	.	TRBD1	TRBV13	TGTGCCAGCAGCGAACATAACCAAGCCAGGGGGCCTCGCACTGAAGCTTTCTTT	CASSEHNQARGPRTEAFF
TRBJ2-3	.	.	TRBV7-6	TGTGCCAGCAGCTTATCCGGCATGACAGATACGCAGTATTTT	CASSLSGMTDTQYF
TRBJ2-1	.	TRBD2	TRBV7-8	TGTGCCAGCAGCCCCGGGACTAGCGGGAATTGGGTAAATGAGCAGTTCTTC	CASSPGTSGNWVNEQFF
TRBJ2-7	.	.	TRBV27	TGTGCCAGCAGTTTAGATTTCTTGGCCTACGAGCAGTACTTC	CASSLDFLAYEQYF
TRBJ1-4	.	.	TRBV2	TGTGCCAGCAGTCCAGGTGGGGAAAAACTGTTTTTT	CASSPGGEKLFF
TRBJ2-3	.	.	TRBV7-8	TGTGCCAGCAGCCCTAACACAGATACGCAGTATTTT	CASSPNTDTQYF
TRBJ2-2	.	.	TRBV9	TGTGCCAGCAGCGTATACGGGAACGGGGAGCTGTTTTTT	CASSVYGNGELFF
TRBJ2-3	.	.	TRBV25-1	TGTGCCAGCAGCAGGCCAGGGGATACGCAGTATTTT	CASSRPGDTQYF
TRBJ2-1	.	TRBD2	TRBV13	TGTGCCAGCAGCTTAGTCGGGTCTAGCGGGTACAATGAGCAGTTCTTC	CASSLVGSSGYNEQFF
TRBJ1-1	.	.	TRBV28	TGTGCCAGCAGTTTCCCTCAGGTTTTATCCGAAGCTTTCTTT	CASSFPQVLSEAFF
TRBJ1-2	.	TRBD1	TRBV13	TGTGCCAGCAGCGCTACCGGGACAGGGGGTGGCTACACCTTC	CASSATGTGGGYTF
TRBJ2-7	.	TRBD2	TRBV7-9	TGTGCCAGCAGCGTTAGCGGGAGTCCCTACGAGCAGTACTTC	CASSVSGSPYEQYF
TRBJ2-3	.	.	TRBV25-1	TGTGCCAGCAGTGCAAGCACAGATACGCAGTATTTT	CASSASTDTQYF
TRBJ2-7	.	.	TRBV27	TGTGCCAGCAGTTTAGGTGGGAGGAACGAGCAGTACTTC	CASSLGGRNEQYF
TRBJ2-4	.	.	TRBV11-2	TGTGCCAGCAGCTTAGGGGCGTCAGGGGCCCTAGCCAAAAACATTCAGTACTTC	CASSLGASGALAKNIQYF
TRBJ2-7	.	.	TRBV2	TGTGCCAGCAGTGCGCGAACTCTTACGGGTACGAGGGAGCAGTACTTC	CASSARTLTGTREQYF
TRBJ2-7	.	.	TRBV4-1	TGCGCCAGCAGCCAAGATGACGGCTACGAGCAGTACTTC	CASSQDDGYEQYF
TRBJ1-2	.	.	TRBV7-2	TGTGCCAGCAAACAAGGAAACTATGGCTACACCTTC	CASKQGNYGYTF
TRBJ2-2	.	TRBD2	TRBV13	TGTGCCAGCAGACCCGGAGCGGGAGTCACCGGGGAGCTGTTTTTT	CASRPGAGVTGELFF
TRBJ1-2	.	.	TRBV7-2	TGTGCCAGCAGCCCGACGATGAGGAGTAACTATGGCTACACCTTC	CASSPTMRSNYGYTF
TRBJ2-1	once	.	TRBV27	TGTGCCAGCAGTGTGAGGGAGTTCTACAATGAGCAGTTCTTC	CASSVREFYNEQFF
TRBJ2-7	.	.	TRBV25-1	TGTGCCAGCAGCGGGAGTGGAACCTACGAGCAGTACTTC	CASSGSGTYEQYF
TRBJ2-7	.	TRBD2	TRBV27	TGTGCCAGCAGTTTCGGGGGGGGAAAGGCCTACGAGCAGTACTTC	CASSFGGGKAYEQYF
TRBJ2-7	few	.	TRBV19	TGTGCCAGTAGTATTAACTTACTCTACGAGCAGTACTTC	CASSINLLYEQYF
TRBJ1-1	.	.	TRBV13	TGTGCCAGCAGCACCTCCCTCGGCGGGGGACACACTGAAGCTTTCTTT	CASSTSLGGGHTEAFF
TRBJ2-7	.	TRBD2	TRBV6-1	TGTGCCAGCAGTGAAAGCCGAATGACGGTGGGACTAGCGAGAGAGCAGTACTTC	CASSESRMTVGLAREQYF
TRBJ2-1	.	TRBD1	TRBV6-6	TGTGCCAGCAGTCAGGGGGATGGTGAGCAGTTCTTC	CASSQGDGEQFF